The clone carrying this TCR beta chain was found a few times. Antigen unknown. Germline values: CDR1 LNHNV, CDR2 YYDKDF (reference sequence). V was pared by 0 bases and J by 0 bases, with 11 bases between. CDR3 length: 16 residues. Expressed TCRB transcripts were sequenced because the entire RNA isolate underwent reverse transcription. The repertoire was sequenced with immunoSEQ multiplex PCR; TCRdb's copy has only in-frame clones and lacks some. The repertoire has hundreds of thousands of clones, around a sixth of them found once; the top ten carry about 0.097%. These data belong to a study of beta chain features in type 1 diabetes. General study points: In the patient group, naive, central memory and Treg TCRB repertoires seemed more alike than in the healthy donor group.

Each sorted population was over 98% pure. The chain uses TRBV15 and TRBJ1-1, with D hard to call. The clonotype comes from a man aged 18 to 30 in good health. The sample comprised naive CD4+ T cells from blood. CDR3 loop: CATSRDTGVLNTEAFF. In nucleotides, the CDR3 is TGTGCCACCAGCAGAGATACTGGGGTTCTGAACACTGAAGCTTTCTTT. Together with reference TRBV15 and TRBJ1-1, the CDR3 gives the full variable domain: DAMVIQNPRYQVTQFGKPVTLSCSQTLNHNVMYWYQQKSSQAPKLLFHYYDKDFNNEADTPDNFQSRRPNTSFCFLDIRSPGLGDTAMYLCATSRDTGVLNTEAFFGQGTRLTVV.